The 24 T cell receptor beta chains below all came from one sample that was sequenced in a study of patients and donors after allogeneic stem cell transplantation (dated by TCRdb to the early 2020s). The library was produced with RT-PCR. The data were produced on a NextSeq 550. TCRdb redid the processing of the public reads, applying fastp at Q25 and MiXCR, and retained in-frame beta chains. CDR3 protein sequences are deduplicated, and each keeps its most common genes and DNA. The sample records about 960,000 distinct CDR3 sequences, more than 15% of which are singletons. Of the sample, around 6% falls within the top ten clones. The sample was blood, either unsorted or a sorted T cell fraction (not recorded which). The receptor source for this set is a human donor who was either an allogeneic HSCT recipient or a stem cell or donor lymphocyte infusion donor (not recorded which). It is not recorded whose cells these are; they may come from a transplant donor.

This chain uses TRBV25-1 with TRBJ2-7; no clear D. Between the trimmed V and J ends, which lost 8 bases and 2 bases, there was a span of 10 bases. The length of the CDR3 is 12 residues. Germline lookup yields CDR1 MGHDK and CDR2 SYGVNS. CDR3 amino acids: CASDDDTYEQYF. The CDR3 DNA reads TGTGCCAGCGATGACGATACCTACGAGCAGTACTTC.

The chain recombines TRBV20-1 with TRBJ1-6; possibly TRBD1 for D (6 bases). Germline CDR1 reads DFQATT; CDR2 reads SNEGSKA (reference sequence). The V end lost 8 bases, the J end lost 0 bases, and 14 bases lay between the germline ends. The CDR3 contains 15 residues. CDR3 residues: CSFQGLSSYNSPLHF. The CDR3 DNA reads TGCAGTTTTCAGGGGCTTAGCTCCTATAATTCACCCCTCCACTTT.

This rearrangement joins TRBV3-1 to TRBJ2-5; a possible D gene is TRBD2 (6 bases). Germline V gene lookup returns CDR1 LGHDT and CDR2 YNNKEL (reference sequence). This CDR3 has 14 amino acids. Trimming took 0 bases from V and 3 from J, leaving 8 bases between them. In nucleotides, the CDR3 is TGTGCCAGCAGCCAAGATTGGAGGGAAGAGACCCAGTACTTC. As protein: CASSQDWREETQYF.

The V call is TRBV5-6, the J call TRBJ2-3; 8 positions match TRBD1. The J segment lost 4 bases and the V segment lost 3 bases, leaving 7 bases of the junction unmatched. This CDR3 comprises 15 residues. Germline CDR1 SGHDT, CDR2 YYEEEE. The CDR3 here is CASSSDRGSSDTQYF. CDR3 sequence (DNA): TGTGCCAGCAGCTCCGACAGGGGTTCGTCAGATACGCAGTATTTT.

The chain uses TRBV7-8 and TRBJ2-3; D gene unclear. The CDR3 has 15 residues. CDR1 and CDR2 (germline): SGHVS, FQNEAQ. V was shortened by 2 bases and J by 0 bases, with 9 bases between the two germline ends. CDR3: CASSLLLGSTDTQYF. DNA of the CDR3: TGTGCCAGCAGCTTACTTTTGGGAAGCACAGATACGCAGTATTTT.

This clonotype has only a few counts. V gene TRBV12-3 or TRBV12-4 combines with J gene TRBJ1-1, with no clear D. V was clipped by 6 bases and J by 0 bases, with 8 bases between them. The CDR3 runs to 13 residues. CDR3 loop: CASRYGLNTEAFF. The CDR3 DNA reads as TGTGCCAGCAGATACGGGCTGAACACTGAAGCTTTCTTT.

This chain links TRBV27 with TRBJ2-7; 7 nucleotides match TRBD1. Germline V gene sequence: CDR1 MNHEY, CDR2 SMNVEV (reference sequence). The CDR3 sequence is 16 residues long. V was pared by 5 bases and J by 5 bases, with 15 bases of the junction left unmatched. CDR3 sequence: CASSADRVQLGNEQYF. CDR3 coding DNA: TGTGCCAGCAGTGCCGACAGGGTCCAGTTGGGGAACGAGCAGTACTTC.

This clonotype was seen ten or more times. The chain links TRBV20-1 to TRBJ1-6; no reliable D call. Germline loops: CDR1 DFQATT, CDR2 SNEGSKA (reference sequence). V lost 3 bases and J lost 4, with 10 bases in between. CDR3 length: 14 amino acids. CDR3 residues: CSARTPIYNSPLHF. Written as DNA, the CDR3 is TGCAGTGCTAGGACCCCGATTTATAATTCACCCCTCCACTTT.

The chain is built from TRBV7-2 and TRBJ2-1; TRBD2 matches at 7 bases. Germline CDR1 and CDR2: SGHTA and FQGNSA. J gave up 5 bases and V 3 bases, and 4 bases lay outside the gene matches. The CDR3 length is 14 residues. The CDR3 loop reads CASSLKGGNNEQFF. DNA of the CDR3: TGTGCCAGCAGCTTGAAGGGAGGGAACAATGAGCAGTTCTTC.

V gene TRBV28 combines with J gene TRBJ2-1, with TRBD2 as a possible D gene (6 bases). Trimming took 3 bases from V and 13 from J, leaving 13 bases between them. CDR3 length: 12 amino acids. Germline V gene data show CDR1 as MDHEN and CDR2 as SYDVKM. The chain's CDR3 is CASSLGGISQFF. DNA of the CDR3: TGTGCCAGCAGTTTGGGCGGGATCAGTCAGTTCTTC. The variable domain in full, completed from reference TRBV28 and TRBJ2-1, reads DVKVTQSSRYLVKRTGEKVFLECVQDMDHENMFWYRQDPGLGLRLIYFSYDVKMKEKGDIPEGYSVSREKKERFSLILESASTNQTSMYLCASSLGGISQFFGPGTRLTVL.

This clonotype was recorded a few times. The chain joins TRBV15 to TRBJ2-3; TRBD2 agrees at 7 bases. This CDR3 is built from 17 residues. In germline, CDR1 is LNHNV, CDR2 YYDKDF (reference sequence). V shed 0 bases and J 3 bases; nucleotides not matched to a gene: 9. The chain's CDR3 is CATSRDTTWEGTDTQYF. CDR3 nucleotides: TGTGCCACCAGCAGAGATACCACTTGGGAGGGGACAGATACGCAGTATTTT.

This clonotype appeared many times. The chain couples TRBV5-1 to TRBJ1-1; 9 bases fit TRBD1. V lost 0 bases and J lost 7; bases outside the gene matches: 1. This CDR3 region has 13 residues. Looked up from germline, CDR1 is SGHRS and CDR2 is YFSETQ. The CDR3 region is CASSLEGQGEAFF. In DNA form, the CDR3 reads TGCGCCAGCAGCTTGGAGGGACAGGGTGAAGCTTTCTTT.

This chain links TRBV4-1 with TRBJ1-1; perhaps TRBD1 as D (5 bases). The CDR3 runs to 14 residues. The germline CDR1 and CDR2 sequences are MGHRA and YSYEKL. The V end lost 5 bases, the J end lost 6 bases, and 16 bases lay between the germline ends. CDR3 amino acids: CASSFRVLVAEAFF. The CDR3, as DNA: TGCGCCAGCAGCTTCAGGGTTCTAGTTGCTGAAGCTTTCTTT.

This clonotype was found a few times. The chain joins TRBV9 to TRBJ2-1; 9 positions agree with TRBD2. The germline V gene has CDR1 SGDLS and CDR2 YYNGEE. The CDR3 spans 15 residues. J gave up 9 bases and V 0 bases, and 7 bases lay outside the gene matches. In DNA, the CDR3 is TGTGCCAGCAGCGTAGACGGCGGGGGGGCTATTGAGCAGTTCTTC. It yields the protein CASSVDGGGAIEQFF.

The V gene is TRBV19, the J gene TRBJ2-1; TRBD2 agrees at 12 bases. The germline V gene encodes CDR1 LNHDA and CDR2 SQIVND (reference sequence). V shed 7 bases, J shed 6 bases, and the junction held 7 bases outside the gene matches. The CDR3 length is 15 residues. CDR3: CASTPTSGGGNEQFF. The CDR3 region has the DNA TGTGCCAGTACCCCGACTAGCGGGGGAGGCAATGAGCAGTTCTTC.

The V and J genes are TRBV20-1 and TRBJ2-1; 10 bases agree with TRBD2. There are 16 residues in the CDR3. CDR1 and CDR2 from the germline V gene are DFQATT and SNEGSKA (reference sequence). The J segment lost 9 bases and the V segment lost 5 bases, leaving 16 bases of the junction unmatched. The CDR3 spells CSAAPPTSGTQIEQFF. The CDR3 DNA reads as TGCAGTGCTGCCCCTCCCACTAGCGGGACGCAAATTGAGCAGTTCTTC.

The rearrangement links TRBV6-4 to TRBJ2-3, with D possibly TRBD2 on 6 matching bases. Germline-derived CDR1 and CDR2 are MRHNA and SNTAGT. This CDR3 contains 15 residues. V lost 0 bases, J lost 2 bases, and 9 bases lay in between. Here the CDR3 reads CASSDSGGYTDTQYF. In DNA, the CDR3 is TGTGCCAGCAGTGACTCAGGAGGGTACACAGATACGCAGTATTTT.

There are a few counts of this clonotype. CDR3: CASSPPRGSNTEAFF. The CDR3 nucleotides are TGTGCCAGCTCACCACCTAGGGGGTCGAACACTGAAGCTTTCTTT. J is TRBJ1-1 and V is TRBV18; TRBD1 is a possible D gene (6 bases). Germline V CDR1 and CDR2: KGHSH, LQKENI. V was shortened by 0 bases and J by 1 base, with 9 bases between the two germline ends. The CDR3 is 15 residues long.

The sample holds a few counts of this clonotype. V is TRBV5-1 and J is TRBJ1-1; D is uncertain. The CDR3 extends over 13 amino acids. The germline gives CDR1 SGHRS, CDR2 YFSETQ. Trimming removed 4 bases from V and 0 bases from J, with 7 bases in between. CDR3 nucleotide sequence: TGCGCCAGCAGCGTCAACTTGAACACTGAAGCTTTCTTT. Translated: CASSVNLNTEAFF. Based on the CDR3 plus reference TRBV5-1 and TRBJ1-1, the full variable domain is KAGVTQTPRYLIKTRGQQVTLSCSPISGHRSVSWYQQTPGQGLQFLFEYFSETQRNKGNFPGRFSGRQFSNSRSEMNVSTLELGDSALYLCASSVNLNTEAFFGQGTRLTVV.

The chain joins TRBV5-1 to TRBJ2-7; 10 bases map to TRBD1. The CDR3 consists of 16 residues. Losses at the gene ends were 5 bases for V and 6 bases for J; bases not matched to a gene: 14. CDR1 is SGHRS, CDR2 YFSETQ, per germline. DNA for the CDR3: TGCGCCAGCAGTTTAGAACCGGGACAGGGGTCTCTCGAGCAGTACTTC. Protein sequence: CASSLEPGQGSLEQYF.

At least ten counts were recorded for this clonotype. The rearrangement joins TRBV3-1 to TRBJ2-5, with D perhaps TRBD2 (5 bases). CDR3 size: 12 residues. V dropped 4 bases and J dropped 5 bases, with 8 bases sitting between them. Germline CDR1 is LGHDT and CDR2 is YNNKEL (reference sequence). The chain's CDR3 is CASSPRAETQYF. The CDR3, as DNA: TGTGCCAGCAGCCCGCGGGCGGAGACCCAGTACTTC.

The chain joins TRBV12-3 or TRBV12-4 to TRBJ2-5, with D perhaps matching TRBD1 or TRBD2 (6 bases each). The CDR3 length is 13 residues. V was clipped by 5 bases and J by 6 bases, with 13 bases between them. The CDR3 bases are TGTGCCAGCAGTATTGAGGGGGGAAAGACCCAGTACTTC. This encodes CASSIEGGKTQYF.

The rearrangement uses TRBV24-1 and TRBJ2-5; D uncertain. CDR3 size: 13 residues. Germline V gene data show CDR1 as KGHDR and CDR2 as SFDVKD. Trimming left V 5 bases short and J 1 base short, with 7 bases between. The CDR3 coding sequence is TGTGCCACCAGTGGCCCGGGCCAAGAGACCCAGTACTTC. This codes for CATSGPGQETQYF.

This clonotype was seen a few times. CDR3 sequence reads: CASSQELAGRRSRNTGELFF. The DNA of the CDR3 is TGCGCCAGCAGCCAGGAACTAGCGGGGCGCCGCTCCAGAAACACCGGGGAGCTGTTTTTT. This sequence joins TRBV4-1 and TRBJ2-2; 10 bases are shared with TRBD2. This CDR3 has 20 residues. The V segment lost 3 bases and the J segment 2 bases; nucleotides outside the gene matches: 15. In germline, CDR1 is MGHRA, CDR2 YSYEKL.